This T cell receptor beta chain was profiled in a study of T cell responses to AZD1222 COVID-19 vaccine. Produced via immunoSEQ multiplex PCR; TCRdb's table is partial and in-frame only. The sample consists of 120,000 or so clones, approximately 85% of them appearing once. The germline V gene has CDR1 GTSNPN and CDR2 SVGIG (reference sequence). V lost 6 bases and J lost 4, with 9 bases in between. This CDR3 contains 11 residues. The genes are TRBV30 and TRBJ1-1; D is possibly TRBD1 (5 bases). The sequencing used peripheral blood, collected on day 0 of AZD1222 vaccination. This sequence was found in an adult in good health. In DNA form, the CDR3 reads TGTGCCTGTCAGGGTGGCACTGAAGCTTTCTTT. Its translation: CACQGGTEAFF.